These 22 T cell receptor beta chains share one sample of origin, sequenced in a study of blood T cell repertoires in COVID-19. Data came from immunoSEQ multiplex PCR; TCRdb stores just in-frame clones and leaves some out. This sample has 310,000 or so clones, with more than 70% found just once. The sequenced sample consisted of peripheral blood. The receptor source for this set is a young man who had recovered from COVID-19.

The chain uses TRBV4-2 and TRBJ2-7, with a tentative D call TRBD1 (6 bases). The ends were cut back, 4 bases at V and 2 bases at J, with 15 bases in the middle. This CDR3 spans 15 amino acids. The germline V gene encodes CDR1 LGHNA and CDR2 YNFKEQ. CDR3: CASSPHGGQTYEQYF. CDR3 nucleotides: TGTGCCAGCAGCCCTCACGGCGGACAGACCTACGAGCAGTACTTC.

The rearrangement links TRBV2 to TRBJ2-3, with D possibly being TRBD2 (6 bases). Per germline, CDR1 SNHLY and CDR2 FYNNEI. The V end was cut by 6 bases, the J end by 6 bases, with 19 bases between. CDR3 size: 15 residues. CDR3 sequence reads: CASSREARGTDTQYF. The CDR3 nucleotides read TGTGCCAGCAGCAGGGAGGCCCGAGGGACGGATACGCAGTATTTT.

The J gene is TRBJ2-1, the V gene TRBV28; TRBD1 aligns across 7 bases. The CDR3 extends over 15 amino acids. In germline, CDR1 is MDHEN, CDR2 SYDVKM. V shed 2 bases, J shed 5 bases, and the junction held 6 bases outside the gene matches. CDR3 sequence (DNA): TGTGCCAGCAGTTTAGGGGCAGGGGGACACAATGAGCAGTTCTTC. Residues: CASSLGAGGHNEQFF.

J is TRBJ2-7 and V is TRBV11-2; no clear D. CDR3 size: 12 residues. In germline, CDR1 is SGHAT, CDR2 FQNNGV. V was trimmed by 3 bases and J by 2 bases, leaving 5 bases between them. The CDR3 region has the DNA TGTGCCAGCAGCTTGGCCACCTACGAGCAGTACTTC. It specifies CASSLATYEQYF.

J is TRBJ2-1 and V is TRBV7-2; D gene unclear. CDR3 length equals 14 residues. V lost 1 base, J lost 1 base, and 5 bases lay in between. The germline V gene encodes CDR1 SGHTA and CDR2 FQGNSA. The CDR3 DNA sequence: TGTGCCAGCAGCTTAGTCCATTCCTACAATGAGCAGTTCTTC. Protein product: CASSLVHSYNEQFF.

V usage is TRBV7-6 and J usage is TRBJ1-6, with D maybe TRBD1 (5 bases). This CDR3 spans 16 amino acids. Germline CDR1 reads SGHVS; CDR2 reads FNYEAQ. V was cut by 1 base and J by 6 bases, with 13 bases left in between. DNA for the CDR3: TGTGCCAGCAGCTTAGGGGGGGTAACTGGTAATTCACCCCTCCACTTT. Amino acid sequence: CASSLGGVTGNSPLHF.

The rearrangement joins TRBV4-1 to TRBJ1-5; 9 nucleotides agree with TRBD1. The trim removed 3 bases at V and 6 bases at J, leaving 6 bases unmatched. The CDR3 totals 15 residues. The germline gives CDR1 MGHRA, CDR2 YSYEKL. The CDR3 reads CASSQETGGGQPQHF. The CDR3 bases are TGCGCCAGCAGCCAGGAAACAGGGGGCGGTCAGCCCCAGCATTTT.

The CDR3 is CASSQDMGGTAQQYF. The CDR3 nucleotides are TGCGCCAGCAGCCAAGATATGGGGGGAACTGCTCAGCAGTACTTC. The V gene is TRBV4-3, the J gene TRBJ2-7; TRBD2 might be the D (6 bases). Trimming removed 0 bases at V and 8 bases at J, with 17 bases between. Germline V gene lookup returns CDR1 LGHNA and CDR2 YSLEER. CDR3 length equals 15 residues.

The rearrangement uses TRBV2 and TRBJ1-4, with D uncertain. Trimming removed 6 bases from V and 0 bases from J, with 8 bases in between. The CDR3 extends over 14 amino acids. Germline loops: CDR1 SNHLY, CDR2 FYNNEI. The DNA for the CDR3 is TGTGCCAGCAGAGAGGCTTCAACTAATGAAAAACTGTTTTTT. Translation: CASREASTNEKLFF. Drawing the rest from reference TRBV2 and TRBJ1-4, the complete variable domain is EPEVTQTPSHQVTQMGQEVILRCVPISNHLYFYWYRQILGQKVEFLVSFYNNEISEKSEIFDDQFSVERPDGSNFTLKIRSTKLEDSAMYFCASREASTNEKLFFGSGTQLSVL.

The gene calls are TRBV29-1 and TRBJ1-2; TRBD1 matches 8 bases. V lost 5 bases, J lost 6 bases, and 5 bases stayed unmatched. The germline gives CDR1 SQVTM, CDR2 ANQGSEA. The CDR3 runs 12 residues. DNA of the CDR3: TGCAGCGTTCTCCAGGGGGCGCATGGCTACACCTTC. This codes for CSVLQGAHGYTF.

CDR3 protein: CASSPQGATYQPQHF. The CDR3 DNA is TGTGCCAGCTCACCACAAGGGGCTACTTATCAGCCCCAGCATTTT. The J gene is TRBJ1-5, the V gene TRBV18; weak D call: TRBD1 (5 bases). Trimming took 1 base from V and 5 from J, leaving 12 bases between them. The CDR3 covers 15 residues. From germline, CDR1 is KGHSH and CDR2 LQKENI.

J is TRBJ1-4 and V is TRBV6-5, with 7 bases that match TRBD1. This CDR3 is 14 amino acids long. V shed 5 bases, J shed 12 bases, and the junction held 12 bases outside the gene matches. Looked up from germline, CDR1 is MNHEY and CDR2 is SVGAGI. The CDR3 DNA is TGTGCCAGCAGTACCCCGGGACAGCCGCGGGAACTGTTTTTT. It codes for CASSTPGQPRELFF.

The chain joins TRBV6-5 to TRBJ2-2, with D perhaps matching TRBD1 (6 bases). Trimming stripped 4 bases from V and 5 bases from J, with 8 bases between. The CDR3 is made up of 13 amino acids. Germline V CDR1 and CDR2: MNHEY, SVGAGI. In DNA form, the CDR3 reads TGTGCCAGCAGTTTACAGGGAACCGGGGAGCTGTTTTTT. Its translation is CASSLQGTGELFF.

The rearrangement joins TRBV24-1 to TRBJ2-2, with 9 positions matching TRBD1. The trim removed 4 bases at V and 9 bases at J, leaving 5 bases unmatched. This CDR3 has 14 residues. From germline, CDR1 is KGHDR and CDR2 SFDVKD. The CDR3, as DNA: TGTGCCACCAGTGACCCGACAGGGGGTCGGGAGCTGTTTTTT. Translation gives CATSDPTGGRELFF.

The chain carries TRBV18 and TRBJ2-5; perhaps TRBD1 as D (6 bases). The V gene's germline CDR1 is KGHSH and CDR2 LQKENI. The CDR3 runs to 12 residues. V was shortened by 5 bases and J by 3 bases, with 7 bases between the two germline ends. CDR3 coding DNA: TGTGCCAGCTCATGGACAGAAGAGACCCAGTACTTC. Translating it yields CASSWTEETQYF.

The chain uses TRBV5-4 and TRBJ1-2; no definite D call. The CDR3 runs to 15 residues. CDR1 and CDR2 (germline): SGHNT, YYREEE (reference sequence). The V end lost 3 bases, the J end lost 2 bases, and 14 bases lay between the germline ends. Here the CDR3 reads CASSSPSGGNYGYTF. CDR3 in DNA: TGTGCCAGCAGCTCGCCCTCGGGAGGCAACTATGGCTACACCTTC.

V and J are TRBV19 and TRBJ2-1, with 8 positions matching TRBD2. This CDR3 contains 15 residues. Germline V gene lookup returns CDR1 LNHDA and CDR2 SQIVND (reference sequence). With V trimmed by 4 bases and J by 6 bases, 8 bases remained unmatched. The CDR3 is CASSRGTRGANEQFF. Here the CDR3 DNA reads TGTGCCAGTAGTAGGGGGACTAGGGGGGCCAATGAGCAGTTCTTC.

The genes are TRBV7-2 and TRBJ2-2; 9 bases are shared with TRBD1. The germline V gene encodes CDR1 SGHTA and CDR2 FQGNSA. The length of the CDR3 is 16 residues. J gave up 6 bases and V 0 bases, and 5 bases lay outside the gene matches. In nucleotides, the CDR3 is TGTGCCAGCAGCTTAGCGGGGACAGGGATATCCGGGGAGCTGTTTTTT. As protein: CASSLAGTGISGELFF.

The chain is built from TRBV7-2 and TRBJ2-2, with 11 positions matching TRBD2. The CDR3 consists of 15 residues. V gave up 5 bases and J gave up 6 bases; unmatched junction bases: 5. From germline, CDR1 is SGHTA and CDR2 FQGNSA. CDR3 bases: TGTGCCAGCAGCCGTAGCGGGGGGGCGGCCGGGGAGCTGTTTTTT. Protein: CASSRSGGAAGELFF.

The CDR3 DNA reads as TGTGCCGGACGGGATACCGGCTACGAGCAGTACTTC. Its protein product is CAGRDTGYEQYF. This chain joins TRBV10-3 and TRBJ2-7; D perhaps matches TRBD2 (5 bases). The CDR3 runs 12 residues. Trimming took off 11 bases at V and 3 bases at J, with 14 bases between the two ends. Germline CDR1 is ENHRY and CDR2 is SYGVKD.

The gene calls are TRBV3-1 (or the pseudogene TRBV3-2) and TRBJ2-3; 8 nucleotides align to TRBD1. J gave up 5 bases and V 6 bases, and 7 bases lay outside the gene matches. This CDR3 has 14 residues. The germline V gene has CDR1 LGHDT and CDR2 YNNKEL (reference sequence). CDR3 nucleotides: TGTGCCAGCAGGGGCAGGGGGCAACAAGATACGCAGTATTTT. Amino acid sequence: CASRGRGQQDTQYF.

The gene calls are TRBV6-2 or TRBV6-3 and TRBJ2-1; tentative D call: TRBD2 (6 bases). This CDR3 is built from 15 residues. V lost 4 bases and J 0 bases, leaving 10 bases between the germline ends. Per the germline V gene, CDR1 is MNHEY and CDR2 is SVGEGT. The CDR3 DNA follows: TGTGCCAGCAGTTTCTACGGGAGCTCCTACAATGAGCAGTTCTTC. Amino acids: CASSFYGSSYNEQFF.